This T cell receptor beta chain was sequenced in a study of T cells in Graves' hyperthyroidism and ophthalmopathy. General study points: For ophthalmopathy, model prediction preceded onset by a median 6.5 months.

Absence of ophthalmopathy progression within 18 months defined stable Graves' hyperthyroidism. Patients were aged 18 to 65, had disease duration under 2 months, and had newly diagnosed hyperthyroidism. Diagnoses rested on clinical symptoms, serum thyroxine and TRAb, thyroid ultrasound and orbital computed tomography. The CDR3 has 13 amino acids. V lost 2 bases and J 3 bases, leaving 8 bases between the germline ends. Per germline, CDR1 SGHDN and CDR2 FVKESK. RNA transcripts were the template for amplifying TCR beta CDR3 regions. HTBI primers were employed in a first-round RT-PCR of the TCR CDR3. TCRdb processed the multiplex PCR reads anew with MiXCR; each CDR3 protein has one entry. The repertoire holds approximately 560,000 distinct CDR3 sequences, with roughly 46% as singletons. This clonotype was detected only a few times. The antigen remains undetermined.

J is TRBJ2-7 and V is TRBV14; tentatively, D is TRBD1 (5 bases). This receptor was taken from a woman younger than 35 with Graves' hyperthyroidism. The sequencing input was peripheral blood or thyroid tissue (not recorded which). CDR3 in DNA: TGTGCCAGCAGCCAACAGGGTTTCTACGAGCAGTACTTC. This codes for CASSQQGFYEQYF.